The 27 T cell receptor beta chains given below trace back to one sample, sequenced in a study of blood T cell repertoires in COVID-19. The repertoire was sequenced with immunoSEQ multiplex PCR; TCRdb's copy has only in-frame clones and lacks some. This repertoire shows over 85,000 clones, around 87% found once; its top ten account for around 7.4%. The sequencing sample was made of peripheral blood. These receptors all stem from a human donor with acute or convalescent COVID-19. The donor label of this sample is uncertain.

This chain uses TRBV15 with TRBJ1-2, with TRBD1 as a possible D gene (5 bases). The germline V gene has CDR1 LNHNV and CDR2 YYDKDF (reference sequence). The CDR3 has 15 amino acids. V shed 3 bases and J shed 6 bases, with 17 bases lying between them. The CDR3 reads CATSRKSTAGHGYTF. DNA of the CDR3: TGTGCCACCAGCAGGAAATCGACAGCTGGGCATGGCTACACCTTC.

CDR3 in amino acids: CASSLEAGNRYGYTF. CDR3 bases: TGTGCCAGCAGCTTAGAGGCAGGGAATCGCTATGGCTACACCTTC. The chain couples TRBV7-8 to TRBJ1-2, with D tentatively TRBD1 (5 bases). Trimming stripped 1 base from V and 4 bases from J, with 13 bases between. The CDR3 has 15 residues. The germline gives CDR1 SGHVS, CDR2 FQNEAQ. The full variable domain, in which reference TRBV7-8 and TRBJ1-2 provide the parts outside the CDR3, is GAGVSQSPRYKVAKRGQDVALRCDPISGHVSLFWYQQALGQGPEFLTYFQNEAQLDKSGLPSDRFFAERPEGSVSTLKIQRTQQEDSAVYLCASSLEAGNRYGYTFGSGTRLTVV.

The rearrangement uses TRBV2 and TRBJ2-3, with 8 nucleotides matching TRBD2. Germline trimming cut 7 bases from V and 4 bases from J; bases unmatched to any gene: 10. CDR3 length equals 15 residues. CDR1 and CDR2 from the germline V gene are SNHLY and FYNNEI. The CDR3 region is CASTQLDGGADTQYF. For the CDR3, the DNA is TGTGCCAGCACCCAACTAGACGGGGGGGCAGATACGCAGTATTTT.

V is TRBV28 and J is TRBJ1-5, with D unresolved. V dropped 6 bases and J dropped 11 bases, with 14 bases sitting between them. Germline CDR1 is MDHEN and CDR2 is SYDVKM. The length of the CDR3 is 12 residues. The CDR3 sequence is CASRVPQQAQHF. The DNA of the CDR3 is TGTGCCAGCAGAGTACCGCAACAAGCCCAGCATTTT.

This rearrangement joins TRBV11-2 to TRBJ1-5; tentative D call: TRBD1 (6 bases). Germline assignment: CDR1 SGHAT and CDR2 FQNNGV. Trimming took 0 bases from V and 4 from J, leaving 10 bases between them. This CDR3 comprises 15 residues. The CDR3 bases are TGTGCCAGCAGCTTAGATGGGACAACAAATCAGCCCCAGCATTTT. Translation: CASSLDGTTNQPQHF.

V usage is TRBV28 and J usage is TRBJ2-7; 7 bases are shared with TRBD1. Germline CDR1 and CDR2: MDHEN and SYDVKM. This CDR3 is 13 amino acids long. Trimming cost V 6 bases and J 3 bases; bases outside gene matches: 5. CDR3 sequence (DNA): TGTGCCAGCAGCACTCCAGGGGGCTACGAGCAGTACTTC. Its translation: CASSTPGGYEQYF.

This clone was detected once. The rearrangement joins TRBV6-5 to TRBJ1-1; D unclear. Trimming stripped 0 bases from V and 12 bases from J, with 20 bases between. This CDR3 has 15 residues. Germline loops: CDR1 MNHEY, CDR2 SVGAGI. In DNA form, the CDR3 reads TGTGCCAGCAGTTACTCGAACCGCGGCACTGGATTACCTTTCTTT. It yields the protein CASSYSNRGTGLPFF.

The chain couples TRBV7-2 to TRBJ2-4, with 7 bases lining up with TRBD2. J was trimmed by 3 bases and V by 10 bases; bases with no gene match: 21. The CDR3 covers 18 residues. Germline loops: CDR1 SGHTA, CDR2 FQGNSA. CDR3: CANPSVAGVPLSKNIQYF. The DNA for the CDR3 is TGTGCCAACCCCTCCGTCGCGGGGGTTCCTCTTAGCAAAAACATTCAGTACTTC.

This clone has just a few counts. The sample has other DNA sequences that encode this CDR3 too. This chain uses TRBV7-3 with TRBJ1-2; the match to TRBD1 covers 10 bases. The CDR3 loop spans 13 amino acids. CDR1 SGHTA and CDR2 FQGTGA come from the germline V gene. V trimming: 5 bases; J trimming: 6 bases; junction bases outside the gene matches: 3. The CDR3 reads CASSLGTGDGYTF. The CDR3 DNA is TGTGCCAGCAGCCTCGGGACAGGGGATGGCTACACCTTC.

V usage is TRBV9 and J usage is TRBJ2-2; D unresolved. The CDR3 loop spans 14 amino acids. With 5 bases removed from V and 3 bases from J, the gap between germline ends came to 11 bases. Germline CDR1 is SGDLS and CDR2 is YYNGEE. CDR3 loop: CASRAIRDTGELFF. The CDR3 DNA follows: TGTGCCAGCAGGGCGATTCGGGACACCGGGGAGCTGTTTTTT.

The chain carries TRBV18 and TRBJ1-3; 7 bases match TRBD1. The germline V gene has CDR1 KGHSH and CDR2 LQKENI. The J segment lost 0 bases and the V segment lost 6 bases, leaving 8 bases of the junction unmatched. The CDR3 length is 16 residues. In nucleotides, the CDR3 is TGTGCCAGCTCCTACGAGGGACAGAGCTCTGGAAACACCATATATTTT. Translation gives CASSYEGQSSGNTIYF.

The chain combines TRBV10-3 with TRBJ2-7, with a tentative D call TRBD1 (6 bases). Germline V gene sequence: CDR1 ENHRY, CDR2 SYGVKD. The CDR3 extends over 12 amino acids. In DNA, the CDR3 is TGTGCTCCCGGGACACGATATACGATGCAGTACTTC. Encoded protein: CAPGTRYTMQYF.

The V call is TRBV7-9, the J call TRBJ2-5, with 9 bases that match TRBD1. V shed 3 bases and J 5 bases; nucleotides not matched to a gene: 7. The CDR3 totals 15 residues. Germline CDR1 is SEHNR and CDR2 is FQNEAQ (reference sequence). The CDR3 sequence: CASSLVGTGRETQYF. The CDR3 DNA reads as TGTGCCAGCAGCTTGGTAGGGACAGGGAGGGAGACCCAGTACTTC.

The rearrangement links TRBV6-5 to TRBJ1-3; unclear D gene. CDR1 is MNHEY and CDR2 is SVGAGI in the germline V gene. The CDR3 runs 16 residues. Trimming removed 0 bases from V and 4 bases from J, with 13 bases in between. The CDR3 spells CASSYSSPGRGNTIYF. In nucleotides, the CDR3 is TGTGCCAGCAGTTACTCGAGTCCAGGCCGGGGAAACACCATATATTTT.

This clone came up once. The chain carries TRBV7-9 and TRBJ2-6; 9 bases map to TRBD2. The V gene end was trimmed by 6 bases and the J gene end by 2 bases; junction bases not matched to a gene: 2. The CDR3 spans 15 residues. Germline CDR1 and CDR2: SEHNR and FQNEAQ (reference sequence). The CDR3 is CASRRGGPGANVLTF. CDR3 DNA sequence: TGTGCCAGCAGGCGGGGGGGCCCTGGGGCCAACGTCCTGACTTTC.

The count of this clone is one. The chain has TRBV2 and TRBJ1-3, with D tentatively TRBD1 (6 bases). Between the trimmed V and J ends, which lost 1 base and 8 bases, there was a span of 15 bases. CDR1 is SNHLY, CDR2 FYNNEI, per germline. This CDR3 is 15 amino acids long. The CDR3 reads CASSEEVQGGDTIYF. The CDR3 DNA reads as TGTGCCAGCAGTGAAGAGGTACAGGGAGGGGACACCATATATTTT.

This chain uses TRBV9 with TRBJ2-1; 9 bases fit TRBD2. CDR3 length: 16 amino acids. Germline trimming cut 0 bases from V and 4 bases from J; bases unmatched to any gene: 5. Germline values: CDR1 SGDLS, CDR2 YYNGEE. The CDR3 protein is CASSVDPSGGYNEQFF. The DNA for the CDR3 is TGTGCCAGCAGCGTAGATCCCAGCGGGGGGTACAATGAGCAGTTCTTC.

V usage is TRBV28 and J usage is TRBJ1-5; a weak D match, TRBD1 (6 bases). Germline values: CDR1 MDHEN, CDR2 SYDVKM. The CDR3 runs to 14 residues. V was clipped by 5 bases and J by 6 bases, with 14 bases between them. The CDR3 DNA is TGTGCCAGCAGTAAGGGGGAAGTCGGTCAGCCCCAGCATTTT. Amino acids: CASSKGEVGQPQHF.

This clone was seen a few times. The chain couples TRBV7-6 to TRBJ1-5, with TRBD1 identical over 7 bases. The V gene's germline CDR1 is SGHVS and CDR2 FNYEAQ. The CDR3 loop spans 15 amino acids. V gave up 2 bases and J gave up 1 base; unmatched junction bases: 2. CDR3 bases: TGTGCCAGCAGCTTAACAGGGGCGAGCAATCAGCCCCAGCATTTT. Residues: CASSLTGASNQPQHF.

J is TRBJ2-7 and V is TRBV10-3, with D tentatively TRBD1 (6 bases). Looked up from germline, CDR1 is ENHRY and CDR2 is SYGVKD. The length of the CDR3 is 12 residues. The ends were cut back, 8 bases at V and 0 bases at J, with 8 bases in the middle. CDR3: CAIRDNSYEQYF. Here the CDR3 DNA reads TGTGCCATCCGGGACAACTCCTACGAGCAGTACTTC.

J is TRBJ1-2 and V is TRBV27, with D possibly matching TRBD1 (5 bases). The CDR3 loop spans 14 amino acids. CDR1 and CDR2 (germline): MNHEY, SMNVEV (reference sequence). Trimming left V 4 bases short and J 1 base short, with 10 bases between. As DNA, the CDR3 is TGTGCCAGCAGTTCAGACAGATTTAACTATGGCTACACCTTC. It translates to CASSSDRFNYGYTF.

This clone was detected once. The rearrangement uses TRBV25-1 and TRBJ2-5; 15 positions agree with TRBD2. After removal of 6 bases from V and 4 bases from J, the junction contained 3 bases not matched to a gene. The CDR3 covers 15 residues. Germline V gives CDR1 MGHDK, CDR2 SYGVNS. Written as DNA, the CDR3 is TGTGCCAGCAGCCGGACTAGCGGGGGGGTAGAGACCCAGTACTTC. This translates into CASSRTSGGVETQYF. Full variable domain (outside the CDR3, taken from reference TRBV25-1 and TRBJ2-5): EADIYQTPRYLVIGTGKKITLECSQTMGHDKMYWYQQDPGMELHLIHYSYGVNSTEKGDLSSESTVSRIRTEHFPLTLESARPSHTSQYLCASSRTSGGVETQYFGPGTRLLVL.

The DNA for the CDR3 is TGTGCCAGCAGCTTAGGCGGGACAGGGGAAACCTACGAGCAGTACTTC. This gives the protein CASSLGGTGETYEQYF. J is TRBJ2-7 and V is TRBV11-2; 10 nucleotides align to TRBD1. The germline CDR1 and CDR2 sequences are SGHAT and FQNNGV. The CDR3 runs to 16 residues. Trimming removed 1 base from V and 2 bases from J; junction bases left unmatched: 5.

The rearrangement links TRBV6-6 to TRBJ2-7; D may be TRBD2 (5 bases). Germline CDR1 reads MNHNY; CDR2 reads SVGAGI (reference sequence). V lost 5 bases, J lost 0 bases, and 11 bases lay in between. The CDR3 length is 14 residues. The chain's CDR3 is CASSPRRGSYEQYF. The CDR3 bases are TGTGCCAGCAGTCCTAGACGGGGCTCCTACGAGCAGTACTTC.

This clone is a singleton in its sample. The J gene is TRBJ2-7, the V gene TRBV4-1, with D perhaps TRBD1 (8 bases). Trimming cost V 0 bases and J 5 bases, with 17 bases left between them. Germline assignment: CDR1 MGHRA and CDR2 YSYEKL. CDR3 length equals 16 residues. The CDR3 protein is CASSQDFTGGGNEQYF. Here the CDR3 DNA reads TGCGCCAGCAGCCAAGATTTCACAGGGGGGGGGAACGAGCAGTACTTC.

This chain links TRBV3-1 (or the pseudogene TRBV3-2) with TRBJ1-1, with D perhaps TRBD1 (5 bases). Trimming took off 1 base at V and 4 bases at J, with 13 bases between the two ends. Germline V lookup: CDR1 LGHDT, CDR2 YNNKEL (reference sequence). This CDR3 comprises 15 residues. The CDR3 region has the DNA TGTGCCAGCAGCCAAGGTGAGGTAAGGGGCACTGAAGCTTTCTTT. It specifies CASSQGEVRGTEAFF.

This rearrangement joins TRBV12-3 or TRBV12-4 to TRBJ1-1, with TRBD1 matching over 7 bases. The CDR3 sequence is 11 residues long. The ends lost 6 bases at V and 10 bases at J; junction bases unmatched: 5. The CDR3 DNA follows: TGTGCCAGCAGGGGACAGTCCGGAGCTTTCTTT. This translates into CASRGQSGAFF.